This entry lists 29 T cell receptor beta chains sequenced from one sample in a study of blood T cell repertoires in COVID-19. Sequenced by immunoSEQ multiplex PCR; TCRdb stores in-frame clones only, minus some. This sample has about 430,000 clones, with about 88% found just once. The specimen was PBMCs or T cells enriched from blood (not recorded which). The receptors derive from a young woman who had been exposed to COVID-19.

This clone appeared once. The chain combines TRBV19 with TRBJ1-6, with a possible D match to TRBD1 (6 bases). Trimming took off 3 bases at V and 9 bases at J, with 15 bases between the two ends. CDR1 is LNHDA and CDR2 is SQIVND in the germline V gene (reference sequence). The CDR3 totals 15 residues. CDR3 protein: CASSIGPGEGSPLHF. CDR3 bases: TGTGCCAGTAGTATCGGCCCAGGGGAGGGTTCACCCCTCCACTTT. The variable domain in full, with the rest retrieved from reference TRBV19 and TRBJ1-6, is DGGITQSPKYLFRKEGQNVTLSCEQNLNHDAMYWYRQDPGQGLRLIYYSQIVNDFQKGDIAEGYSVSREKKESFPLTVTSAQKNPTAFYLCASSIGPGEGSPLHFGNGTRLTVT.

The chain is built from TRBV6-2 or TRBV6-3 and TRBJ2-7, with 7 nucleotides matching TRBD1. This CDR3 contains 14 residues. Germline CDR1 and CDR2: MNHEY and SVGEGT. Trimming at V came to 6 bases and at J to 6 bases, leaving 11 bases not matched to a gene. In nucleotides, the CDR3 is TGTGCCAGCAGCACGCCGGGACAGCGCCCCGAGCAGTACTTC. Its translation: CASSTPGQRPEQYF.

The gene calls are TRBV19 and TRBJ1-5, with 9 bases aligning to TRBD1. Germline-derived CDR1 and CDR2 are LNHDA and SQIVND (reference sequence). The ends lost 5 bases at V and 2 bases at J; junction bases unmatched: 7. The CDR3 covers 16 residues. In DNA, the CDR3 is TGTGCCAGTAGTGCGACGGACAGGGGTGGCAATCAGCCCCAGCATTTT. It translates to CASSATDRGGNQPQHF.

The V call is TRBV19, the J call TRBJ1-6; D ambiguous. The CDR3 covers 16 residues. Per the germline V gene, CDR1 is LNHDA and CDR2 is SQIVND (reference sequence). V lost 5 bases, J lost 0 bases, and 11 bases lay in between. CDR3 amino acids: CASSVLGVSYNSPLHF. CDR3 coding DNA: TGTGCCAGTAGTGTCCTCGGGGTCTCCTATAATTCACCCCTCCACTTT.

J is TRBJ2-7 and V is TRBV6-5; 10 bases fit TRBD1. Losses at the gene ends were 4 bases for V and 0 bases for J; bases not matched to a gene: 3. CDR3 length equals 15 residues. Germline assignment: CDR1 MNHEY and CDR2 SVGAGI. The CDR3 spells CASSSRTGGSYEQYF. The CDR3 coding sequence is TGTGCCAGCAGTTCCCGGACAGGGGGCTCCTACGAGCAGTACTTC.

The chain couples TRBV9 to TRBJ1-2; 7 bases are shared with TRBD1. The CDR3 spans 16 residues. Germline CDR1 SGDLS, CDR2 YYNGEE. Trimming took 3 bases from V and 4 from J; bases not matched to a gene: 12. Here the CDR3 DNA reads TGTGCCAGCAGCGGTTTGCAGAACCGGACAGGCTATGGCTACACCTTC. Protein sequence: CASSGLQNRTGYGYTF.

CDR3 loop: CASSPLGGADGYTF. The CDR3 DNA follows: TGTGCCAGCAGCCCCTTAGGGGGTGCTGACGGCTACACCTTC. The chain combines TRBV7-8 with TRBJ1-2; maybe TRBD1 (6 bases). The V end lost 5 bases, the J end lost 8 bases, and 18 bases lay between the germline ends. The CDR3 sequence is 14 residues long. Germline CDR1 and CDR2: SGHVS and FQNEAQ. The full variable domain, with the rest looked up from reference TRBV7-8 and TRBJ1-2, is GAGVSQSPRYKVAKRGQDVALRCDPISGHVSLFWYQQALGQGPEFLTYFQNEAQLDKSGLPSDRFFAERPEGSVSTLKIQRTQQEDSAVYLCASSPLGGADGYTFGSGTRLTVV.

The chain carries TRBV19 and TRBJ2-3, with D perhaps TRBD1 (5 bases). Germline V gene lookup returns CDR1 LNHDA and CDR2 SQIVND (reference sequence). Trimming left V 3 bases short and J 0 bases short, with 13 bases between. The CDR3 consists of 16 residues. CDR3 sequence reads: CASSIMDTSSTDTQYF. The CDR3, as DNA: TGTGCCAGTAGTATCATGGACACCTCTAGCACAGATACGCAGTATTTT.

V usage is TRBV24-1 and J usage is TRBJ2-1; 11 bases match TRBD2. The CDR3 extends over 19 amino acids. Germline CDR1 is KGHDR and CDR2 is SFDVKD. Losses at the gene ends were 1 base for V and 5 bases for J; bases not matched to a gene: 12. The CDR3 DNA reads as TGTGCCACCAGTGATTTTACTAGCGGGGGTATACCGGCGGACAATGAGCAGTTCTTC. Its protein product is CATSDFTSGGIPADNEQFF.

The chain carries TRBV2 and TRBJ1-5, with 11 bases that match TRBD1. The CDR3 contains 16 residues. J gave up 2 bases and V 4 bases, and 4 bases lay outside the gene matches. Germline CDR1 is SNHLY and CDR2 is FYNNEI. The CDR3 spells CASSGTGGLGNQPQHF. In nucleotides, the CDR3 is TGTGCCAGCAGTGGGACAGGGGGCCTGGGCAATCAGCCCCAGCATTTT.

The V gene is TRBV19, the J gene TRBJ2-7, with 10 bases that match TRBD2. V lost 2 bases and J lost 3; bases outside the gene matches: 7. Germline-derived CDR1 and CDR2 are LNHDA and SQIVND (reference sequence). The CDR3 consists of 16 residues. CDR3 DNA: TGTGCCAGTAGTATAAGTGGGGCTAGCGGGGGCTACGAGCAGTACTTC. This gives the protein CASSISGASGGYEQYF.

Only one count was recorded for this clone. The chain uses TRBV30 and TRBJ1-1; the match to TRBD1 covers 8 bases. This CDR3 is 12 amino acids long. V gave up 5 bases and J gave up 4 bases; unmatched junction bases: 3. Germline V lookup: CDR1 GTSNPN, CDR2 SVGIG (reference sequence). The CDR3 protein is CAWATGGTEAFF. The DNA of the CDR3 is TGTGCCTGGGCCACAGGGGGCACTGAAGCTTTCTTT.

The gene calls are TRBV15 and TRBJ2-7; 7 bases line up with TRBD1. V dropped 1 base and J dropped 7; count of bases not matched to a gene: 10. CDR1 and CDR2 from the germline V gene are LNHNV and YYDKDF (reference sequence). There are 15 residues in the CDR3. As DNA, the CDR3 is TGTGCCACCAGCAGAGGTATGGACAGGACTTGGGAGCAGTACTTC. The encoded protein is CATSRGMDRTWEQYF.

This chain links TRBV5-1 with TRBJ1-6; 7 nucleotides align to TRBD1. The CDR3 contains 14 residues. Germline trimming cut 5 bases from V and 6 bases from J; bases unmatched to any gene: 5. Per the germline V gene, CDR1 is SGHRS and CDR2 is YFSETQ. CDR3 nucleotides: TGCGCCAGCAGATCGGGACAGTCTAATTCACCCCTCCACTTT. Translating it yields CASRSGQSNSPLHF.

V and J are TRBV28 and TRBJ1-2; tentatively, D is TRBD1 (6 bases). The germline CDR1 and CDR2 sequences are MDHEN and SYDVKM. The ends were cut back, 5 bases at V and 4 bases at J, with 14 bases in the middle. This CDR3 comprises 14 residues. The CDR3 region is CASSITGRGYGYTF. The CDR3 region has the DNA TGTGCCAGCAGTATAACAGGGAGAGGCTATGGCTACACCTTC.

The gene calls are TRBV6-2 or TRBV6-3 and TRBJ2-7, with D tentatively TRBD1 (6 bases). The CDR3 runs to 13 residues. V was trimmed by 5 bases and J by 3 bases, leaving 11 bases between them. CDR1 is MNHEY and CDR2 is SVGEGT in the germline V gene. CDR3 protein: CASSNDRSYEQYF. The CDR3 nucleotides read TGTGCCAGCAGTAACGACAGGAGCTACGAGCAGTACTTC.

CDR3 sequence: CASSFRVRANTEAFF. The CDR3 DNA is TGTGCCAGCAGCTTTCGCGTCAGGGCGAACACTGAAGCTTTCTTT. The chain carries TRBV13 and TRBJ1-1, with D perhaps matching TRBD1 (5 bases). This CDR3 region has 15 residues. Germline CDR1 is PRHDT and CDR2 is FYEKMQ (reference sequence). The V end was cut by 3 bases, the J end by 1 base, with 12 bases between.

This clone was counted a single time. This chain connects TRBV27 to TRBJ2-7; possibly TRBD1 for D (6 bases). Germline values: CDR1 MNHEY, CDR2 SMNVEV (reference sequence). V lost 5 bases and J lost 3, with 17 bases in between. This CDR3 is 15 amino acids long. CDR3 sequence (DNA): TGTGCCAGCAGTCCCGAGACAGGCGACCTCTACGAGCAGTACTTC. Translating gives CASSPETGDLYEQYF.

The chain employs TRBV2 and TRBJ2-1; TRBD2 might be the D (6 bases). V lost 10 bases to trimming and J lost 8 bases, with 21 bases between them. Germline CDR1 SNHLY, CDR2 FYNNEI. The CDR3 contains 14 residues. The CDR3 protein is CAIPLSGVQDEQFF. The CDR3 region has the DNA TGTGCCATCCCTCTTTCGGGGGTGCAAGATGAGCAGTTCTTC.

The chain couples TRBV7-2 to TRBJ2-1, with 13 bases fitting TRBD2. V was clipped by 0 bases and J by 12 bases; unmatched bases: 11. Germline values: CDR1 SGHTA, CDR2 FQGNSA. The CDR3 contains 17 residues. CDR3 nucleotide sequence: TGTGCCAGCAGCTTAGCGACAGCGGGACTAGCGGGACTGGGGCAGTTCTTC. As protein: CASSLATAGLAGLGQFF.

This sequence joins TRBV2 and TRBJ1-1; D is uncertain. Germline V gives CDR1 SNHLY, CDR2 FYNNEI. V was pared by 2 bases and J by 4 bases, with 11 bases between. CDR3 length equals 14 residues. The CDR3 region is CASSETIDGTEAFF. For the CDR3, the DNA is TGTGCCAGCAGTGAAACAATCGATGGCACTGAAGCTTTCTTT.

This clone was counted once. The chain couples TRBV25-1 to TRBJ2-3, with D unresolved. CDR3 length: 12 amino acids. The ends were cut back, 0 bases at V and 4 bases at J, with 2 bases in the middle. CDR1 and CDR2 from the germline V gene are MGHDK and SYGVNS. The CDR3 is CASSEYSDTQYF. CDR3 nucleotides: TGTGCCAGCAGTGAATACTCAGATACGCAGTATTTT.

This chain links TRBV6-5 with TRBJ1-1; D unresolved. CDR1 is MNHEY and CDR2 is SVGAGI in the germline V gene. V was pared by 2 bases and J by 0 bases, with 13 bases between. This CDR3 has 16 residues. CDR3 sequence: CASSYGRGGMNTEAFF. CDR3 nucleotide sequence: TGTGCCAGCAGTTACGGTCGGGGTGGAATGAACACTGAAGCTTTCTTT.

CDR3 amino acids: CASSATGGPIRSYNSPLHF. CDR3 in DNA: TGTGCCAGCAGCGCGACAGGGGGTCCCATTAGGTCCTATAATTCACCCCTCCACTTT. This chain connects TRBV7-6 to TRBJ1-6, with TRBD1 identical over 9 bases. Germline V CDR1 and CDR2: SGHVS, FNYEAQ. The CDR3 loop spans 19 amino acids. Trimming took 5 bases from V and 1 from J; bases not matched to a gene: 12.

CDR3 in amino acids: CATSRTGSPTDTQYF. The CDR3, as DNA: TGTGCCACCAGCAGGACCGGGTCTCCCACAGATACGCAGTATTTT. The chain joins TRBV15 to TRBJ2-3; no clear D. V was pared by 3 bases and J by 2 bases, with 12 bases between. This CDR3 is built from 15 residues. The germline V gene encodes CDR1 LNHNV and CDR2 YYDKDF (reference sequence).

This clone has a single count. The CDR3 nucleotides read TGTGCCAGCAGCTCCACCGGGACTAGCGGGAGCGAGTACGAGCAGTACTTC. Its protein product is CASSSTGTSGSEYEQYF. V is TRBV13 and J is TRBJ2-7, with 14 bases identical to TRBD2. The length of the CDR3 is 17 residues. In germline, CDR1 is PRHDT, CDR2 FYEKMQ (reference sequence). Unmatched junction bases numbered 9, after V lost 4 bases and J lost 4 bases. The complete variable domain, with remaining parts taken from reference TRBV13 and TRBJ2-7, reads AAGVIQSPRHLIKEKRETATLKCYPIPRHDTVYWYQQGPGQDPQFLISFYEKMQSDKGSIPDRFSAQQFSDYHSELNMSSLELGDSALYFCASSSTGTSGSEYEQYFGPGTRLTVT.

V and J are TRBV19 and TRBJ1-5, with 8 bases aligning to TRBD1. The trim removed 3 bases at V and 7 bases at J, leaving 2 bases unmatched. Germline values: CDR1 LNHDA, CDR2 SQIVND (reference sequence). The length of the CDR3 is 13 residues. The CDR3 region is CASSIRGPQPQHF. For the CDR3, the DNA is TGTGCCAGTAGTATCAGGGGGCCACAGCCCCAGCATTTT.

This clone was recorded once. V gene TRBV7-9 combines with J gene TRBJ1-5, with D possibly being TRBD1 (6 bases). V was trimmed by 0 bases and J by 0 bases, leaving 12 bases between them. CDR1 and CDR2 from the germline V gene are SEHNR and FQNEAQ (reference sequence). The CDR3 runs to 17 residues. For the CDR3, the DNA is TGTGCCAGCAGCTTAGCCCCAGGACAGTATAGCAATCAGCCCCAGCATTTT. This sequence encodes CASSLAPGQYSNQPQHF.

This clone was seen just once. A junction end diverges from the germline sequence, so it may reflect a read error. The CDR3 spells CASSVGSGVEFF. DNA for the CDR3: TGTGCCAGTAGCGTAGGTAGCGGGGTTGAGTTCTTC. The genes are TRBV9 and TRBJ2-1; 8 nucleotides line up with TRBD2. CDR3 size: 12 residues. Germline V gene data show CDR1 as SGDLS and CDR2 as YYNGEE.